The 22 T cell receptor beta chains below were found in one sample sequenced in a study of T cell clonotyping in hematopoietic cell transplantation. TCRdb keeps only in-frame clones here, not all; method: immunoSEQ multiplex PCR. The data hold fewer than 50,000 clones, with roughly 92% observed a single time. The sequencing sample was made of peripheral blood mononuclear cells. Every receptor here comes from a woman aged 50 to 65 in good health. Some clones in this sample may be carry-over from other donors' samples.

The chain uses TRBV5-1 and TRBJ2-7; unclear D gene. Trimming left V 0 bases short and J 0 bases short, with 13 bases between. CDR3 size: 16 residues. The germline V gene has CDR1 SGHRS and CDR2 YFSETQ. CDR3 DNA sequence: TGCGCCAGCAGCTTGGGCCAGAACCCCCTCTCCTACGAGCAGTACTTC. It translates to CASSLGQNPLSYEQYF. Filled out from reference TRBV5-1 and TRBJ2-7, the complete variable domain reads KAGVTQTPRYLIKTRGQQVTLSCSPISGHRSVSWYQQTPGQGLQFLFEYFSETQRNKGNFPGRFSGRQFSNSRSEMNVSTLELGDSALYLCASSLGQNPLSYEQYFGPGTRLTVT.

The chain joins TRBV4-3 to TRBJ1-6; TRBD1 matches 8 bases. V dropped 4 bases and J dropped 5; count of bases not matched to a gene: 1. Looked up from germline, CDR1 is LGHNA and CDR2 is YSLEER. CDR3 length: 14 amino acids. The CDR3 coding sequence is TGCGCCAGCAGCCGGACAGGGAATAATTCACCCCTCCACTTT. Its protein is CASSRTGNNSPLHF.

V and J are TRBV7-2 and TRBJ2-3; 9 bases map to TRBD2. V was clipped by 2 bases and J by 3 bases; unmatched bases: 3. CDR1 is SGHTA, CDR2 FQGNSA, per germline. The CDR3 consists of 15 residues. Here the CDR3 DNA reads TGTGCCAGCAGCTTAACCACTAGCGGGACAGATACGCAGTATTTT. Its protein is CASSLTTSGTDTQYF.

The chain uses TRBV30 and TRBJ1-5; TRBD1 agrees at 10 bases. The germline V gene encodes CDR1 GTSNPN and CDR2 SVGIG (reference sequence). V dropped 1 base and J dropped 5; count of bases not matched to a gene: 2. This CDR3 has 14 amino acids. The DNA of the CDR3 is TGTGCCTGGAGTGGGGGGACAGGGGATCAGCCCCAGCATTTT. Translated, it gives CAWSGGTGDQPQHF.

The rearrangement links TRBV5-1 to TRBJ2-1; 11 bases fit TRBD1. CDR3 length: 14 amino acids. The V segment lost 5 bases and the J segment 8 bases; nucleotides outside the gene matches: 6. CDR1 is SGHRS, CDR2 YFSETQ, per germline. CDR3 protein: CASRGTGGFDEQFF. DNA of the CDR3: TGCGCCAGCAGAGGGACAGGGGGATTTGATGAGCAGTTCTTC.

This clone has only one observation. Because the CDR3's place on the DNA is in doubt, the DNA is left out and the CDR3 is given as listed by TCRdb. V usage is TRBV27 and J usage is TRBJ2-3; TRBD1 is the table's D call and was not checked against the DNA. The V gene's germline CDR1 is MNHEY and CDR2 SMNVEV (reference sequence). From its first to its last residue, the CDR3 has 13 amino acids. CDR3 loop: CASSPLWGSGSDF.

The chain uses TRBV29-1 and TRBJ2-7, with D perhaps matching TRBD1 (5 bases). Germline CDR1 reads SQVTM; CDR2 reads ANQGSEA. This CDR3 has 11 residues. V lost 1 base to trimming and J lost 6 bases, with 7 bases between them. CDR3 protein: CSVEVGPEQYF. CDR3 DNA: TGCAGCGTTGAAGTGGGGCCCGAGCAGTACTTC.

CDR3 sequence reads: CASSQDLEEKKLFF. The CDR3 bases are TGCGCCAGCAGCCAAGATCTTGAGGAAAAAAAACTGTTTTTT. The chain employs TRBV4-3 and TRBJ1-4; D is undetermined. CDR1 LGHNA and CDR2 YSLEER come from the germline V gene. The V end was cut by 0 bases, the J end by 9 bases, with 11 bases between. The CDR3 sequence is 14 residues long.

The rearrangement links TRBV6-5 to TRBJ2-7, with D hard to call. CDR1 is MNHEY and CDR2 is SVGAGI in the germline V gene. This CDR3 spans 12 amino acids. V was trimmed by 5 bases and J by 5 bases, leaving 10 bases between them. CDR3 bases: TGTGCCAGCAGTGATGACAACAACGAGCAGTACTTC. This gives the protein CASSDDNNEQYF.

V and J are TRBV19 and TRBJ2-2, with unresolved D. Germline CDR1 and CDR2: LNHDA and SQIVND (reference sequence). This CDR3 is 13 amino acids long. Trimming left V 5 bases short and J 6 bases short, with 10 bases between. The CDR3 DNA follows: TGTGCCAGTAGTCCCCGTCTGGCCGGGGAGCTGTTTTTT. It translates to CASSPRLAGELFF.

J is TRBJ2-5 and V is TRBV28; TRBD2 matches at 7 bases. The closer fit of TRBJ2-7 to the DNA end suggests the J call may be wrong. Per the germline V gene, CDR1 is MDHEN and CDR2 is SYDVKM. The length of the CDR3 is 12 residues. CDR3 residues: CASRPGGYEQYF. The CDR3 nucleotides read TGTGCCAGCAGACCCGGGGGGTACGAGCAGTACTTC.

The CDR3 DNA sequence: TGTGCCAGCAGCGCCTCAAGGTCGGATTCACCCCTCCACTTT. It is translated as CASSASRSDSPLHF. V is TRBV9 and J is TRBJ1-6; no clear D. The CDR3 totals 14 residues. V was trimmed by 3 bases and J by 8 bases, leaving 12 bases between them. Germline assignment: CDR1 SGDLS and CDR2 YYNGEE.

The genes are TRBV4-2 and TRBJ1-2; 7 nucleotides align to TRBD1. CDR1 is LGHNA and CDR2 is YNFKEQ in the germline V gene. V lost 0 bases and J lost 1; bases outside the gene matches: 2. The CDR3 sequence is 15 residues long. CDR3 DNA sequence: TGTGCCAGCAGCCAAGAACAGGGGAGTAACTATGGCTACACCTTC. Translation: CASSQEQGSNYGYTF.

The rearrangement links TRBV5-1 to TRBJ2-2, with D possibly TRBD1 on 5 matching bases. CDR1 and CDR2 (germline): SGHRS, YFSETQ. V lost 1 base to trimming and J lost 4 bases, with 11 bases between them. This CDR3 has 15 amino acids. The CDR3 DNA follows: TGCGCCAGCAGCTTGTCCCAGGGAAGCACCGGGGAGCTGTTTTTT. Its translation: CASSLSQGSTGELFF.

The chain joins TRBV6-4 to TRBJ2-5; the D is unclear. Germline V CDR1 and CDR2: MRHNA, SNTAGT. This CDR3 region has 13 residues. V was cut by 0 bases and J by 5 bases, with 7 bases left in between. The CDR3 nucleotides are TGTGCCAGCAGTGACTCCGGTGTGGAGACCCAGTACTTC. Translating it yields CASSDSGVETQYF.

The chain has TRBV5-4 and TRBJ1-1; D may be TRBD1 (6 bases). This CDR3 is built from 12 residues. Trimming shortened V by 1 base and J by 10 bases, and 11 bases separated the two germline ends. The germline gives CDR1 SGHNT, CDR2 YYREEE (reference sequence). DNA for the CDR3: TGTGCCAGCAGCTTGAACAGGGAAGGAGCTTTCTTT. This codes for CASSLNREGAFF.

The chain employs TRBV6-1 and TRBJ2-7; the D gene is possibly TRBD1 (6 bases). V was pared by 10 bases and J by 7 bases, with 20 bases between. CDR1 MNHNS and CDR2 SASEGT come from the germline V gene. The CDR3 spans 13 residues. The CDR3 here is CAINRDTKREQYF. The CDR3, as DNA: TGTGCCATCAACCGGGACACCAAGCGGGAGCAGTACTTC.

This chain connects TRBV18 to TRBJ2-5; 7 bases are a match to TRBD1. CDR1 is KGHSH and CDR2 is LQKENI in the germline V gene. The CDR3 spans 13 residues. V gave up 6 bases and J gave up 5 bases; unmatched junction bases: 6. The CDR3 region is CASSRDRDETQYF. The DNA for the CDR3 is TGTGCCAGCTCCCGAGACAGGGACGAGACCCAGTACTTC.

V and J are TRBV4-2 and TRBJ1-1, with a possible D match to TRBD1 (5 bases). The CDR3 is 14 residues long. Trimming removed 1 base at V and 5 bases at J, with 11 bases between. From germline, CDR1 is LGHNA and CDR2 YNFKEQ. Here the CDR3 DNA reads TGTGCCAGCAGCCAAGGGGACGCCCGTACTGAAGCTTTCTTT. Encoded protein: CASSQGDARTEAFF.

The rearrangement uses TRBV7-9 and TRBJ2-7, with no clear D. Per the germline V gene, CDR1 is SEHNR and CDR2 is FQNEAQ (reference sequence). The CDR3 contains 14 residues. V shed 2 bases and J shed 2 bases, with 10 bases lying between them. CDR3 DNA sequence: TGTGCCAGCAGCTTAAAGGACGGAACCTACGAGCAGTACTTC. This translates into CASSLKDGTYEQYF.

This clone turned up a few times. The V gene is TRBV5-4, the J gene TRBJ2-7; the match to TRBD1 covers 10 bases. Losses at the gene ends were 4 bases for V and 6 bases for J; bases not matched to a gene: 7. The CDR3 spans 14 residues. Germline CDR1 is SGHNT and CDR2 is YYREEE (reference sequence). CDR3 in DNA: TGTGCCAGCAGCCCCCGGGACAGGGGTATCGAGCAGTACTTC. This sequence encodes CASSPRDRGIEQYF.

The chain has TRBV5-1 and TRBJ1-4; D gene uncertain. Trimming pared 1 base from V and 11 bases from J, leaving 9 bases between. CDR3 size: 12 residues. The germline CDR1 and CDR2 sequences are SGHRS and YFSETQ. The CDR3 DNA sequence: TGCGCCAGCAGCTTGATGGGGAATAAACTGTTTTTT. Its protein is CASSLMGNKLFF.